Included here is one T cell receptor beta chain sequence, with context. The antigen remains undetermined. Profiled with immunoSEQ multiplex PCR; TCRdb holds only in-frame clones, not every one. The sample contains some 70,000 clones, approximately 90% of which appear only once. These data come from a study of OX40 agonist ivuxolimab in advanced cancers. Whole-study results and caveats: On average, a greater number of expanded clones characterised CD8+ T cells relative to CD4+. Expanded peripheral T cell antigen specificity was not determined.

Excluded were patients having autoimmune disease history or systemic immunosuppression. Per the germline V gene, CDR1 is LGHNA and CDR2 is YSLEER. This CDR3 has 15 residues. Trimming took off 0 bases at V and 3 bases at J, with 11 bases between the two ends. The sequence came from an adult with an advanced solid tumor such as melanoma, head and neck, liver or kidney cancer. This chain joins TRBV4-3 and TRBJ1-2, with a weak D call TRBD1 (5 bases). Material: CD4+ or CD8+ T cells sorted from blood, obtained in a trial of the OX40 agonist ivuxolimab. The CDR3 spells CASSQDVTGYYGYTF. The CDR3 DNA reads as TGCGCCAGCAGCCAAGATGTCACAGGCTACTATGGCTACACCTTC.